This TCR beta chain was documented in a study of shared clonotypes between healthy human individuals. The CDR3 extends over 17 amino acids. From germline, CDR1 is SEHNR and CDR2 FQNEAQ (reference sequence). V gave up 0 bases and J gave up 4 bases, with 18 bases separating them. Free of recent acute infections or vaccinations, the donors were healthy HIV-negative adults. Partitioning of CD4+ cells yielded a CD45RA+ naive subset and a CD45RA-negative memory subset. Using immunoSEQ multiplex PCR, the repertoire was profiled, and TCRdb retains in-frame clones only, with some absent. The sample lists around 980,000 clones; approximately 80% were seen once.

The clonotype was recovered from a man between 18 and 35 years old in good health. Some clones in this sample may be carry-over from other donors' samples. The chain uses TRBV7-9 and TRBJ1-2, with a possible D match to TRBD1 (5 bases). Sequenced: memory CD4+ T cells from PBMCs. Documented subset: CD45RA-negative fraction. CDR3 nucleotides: TGTGCCAGCAGCTTAGCCTCGGGACCCCCTGGGAGCTATGGCTACACCTTC. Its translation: CASSLASGPPGSYGYTF.